This T cell receptor (beta chain) was sequenced for a study of T cells after yellow fever vaccination. The V segment lost 7 bases and the J segment 5 bases; nucleotides outside the gene matches: 11. There are 16 residues in the CDR3. This clonotype was seen only a few times. One entry per CDR3 protein results from TCRdb running MiXCR on the 5' RACE reads. The repertoire has 300,000 to 400,000 distinct CDR3 sequences, approximately 13% of them found once; the top ten carry 3.2%. The specimen comprised CD4+ T cells sorted from PBMCs, sampled 15 days after the yellow fever booster vaccination. This sequence was found in a man between 18 and 29 years old who received the YFV17D yellow fever vaccine. The chain joins TRBV12-3 or TRBV12-4 to TRBJ2-3; 11 bases match TRBD2. CDR3 sequence: CASTLHLAGGIDTQYF. The CDR3 region has the DNA TGTGCCAGCACCTTACACCTAGCGGGGGGCATAGATACGCAGTATTTT.